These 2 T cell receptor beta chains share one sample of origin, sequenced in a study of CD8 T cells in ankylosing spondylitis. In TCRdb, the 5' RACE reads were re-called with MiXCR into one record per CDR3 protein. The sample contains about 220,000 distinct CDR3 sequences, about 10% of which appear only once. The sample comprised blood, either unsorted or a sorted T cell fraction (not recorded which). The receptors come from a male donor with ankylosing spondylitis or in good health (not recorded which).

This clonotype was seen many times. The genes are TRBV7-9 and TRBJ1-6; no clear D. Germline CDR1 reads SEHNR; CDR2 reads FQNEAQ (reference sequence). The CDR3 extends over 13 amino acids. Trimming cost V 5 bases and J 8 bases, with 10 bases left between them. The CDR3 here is CASSLAWDSPLHF. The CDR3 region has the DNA TGTGCCAGCAGCCTTGCTTGGGATTCACCCCTCCACTTT.

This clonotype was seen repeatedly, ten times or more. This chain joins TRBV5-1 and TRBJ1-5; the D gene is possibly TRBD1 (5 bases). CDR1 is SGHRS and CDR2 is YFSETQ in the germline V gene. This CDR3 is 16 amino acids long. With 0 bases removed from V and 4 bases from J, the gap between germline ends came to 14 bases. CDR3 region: CASSLEGGAGNQPQHF. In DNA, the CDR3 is TGCGCCAGCAGCTTGGAGGGTGGGGCAGGGAATCAGCCCCAGCATTTT.